A single T cell receptor beta chain is shown here with its context. The data derive from a study of T cells in Graves' hyperthyroidism and ophthalmopathy. Amplification of TCR beta CDR3 regions was performed using RNA transcripts as template. First-round RT-PCR of the TCR CDR3 relied on the HTBI primer set. TCRdb independently ran MiXCR on the multiplex PCR reads; one entry per CDR3 protein. The profile shows 560,000 or so distinct CDR3 sequences, about half of them singletons. This CDR3 region has 15 residues. V shed 0 bases, J shed 7 bases, and the junction held 11 bases outside the gene matches. Looked up from germline, CDR1 is DFQATT and CDR2 is SNEGSKA (reference sequence).

The V call is TRBV20-1, the J call TRBJ2-7, with 8 nucleotides matching TRBD2. Material: peripheral blood or thyroid tissue (not recorded which). The origin of this receptor is a woman between 18 and 29 years old with Graves' hyperthyroidism. The CDR3 sequence: CSARDQSGSPWEQYF. The CDR3 nucleotides read TGCAGTGCTAGAGATCAAAGCGGGAGTCCGTGGGAGCAGTACTTC.